Below, 17 T cell receptor beta chains from the same sample are listed, as sequenced in a study of T cells in narcolepsy. Here immunoSEQ multiplex PCR was the method, and the copy in TCRdb shows in-frame clones only, minus some. In the table there are tens of thousands of clones, 87% of which are singletons. Input material: memory (CD45RA-) CD4+ T cells from blood. The source is a human donor in good health.

The V call is TRBV18, the J call TRBJ1-2, with D perhaps TRBD1 (5 bases). V gave up 1 base and J gave up 8 bases, with 29 bases separating them. The CDR3 covers 19 residues. Looked up from germline, CDR1 is KGHSH and CDR2 is LQKENI. This CDR3 reads CASSPRRADGRLGGPGYTF. CDR3 bases: TGTGCCAGCTCACCACGTCGGGCGGACGGACGCCTCGGGGGACCAGGCTACACCTTC.

This chain uses TRBV18 with TRBJ1-2, with D uncertain. The V and J ends lost 6 bases and 1 base respectively, with 9 bases between them. The CDR3 loop spans 13 amino acids. Germline V lookup: CDR1 KGHSH, CDR2 LQKENI. In DNA, the CDR3 is TGTGCCAGCTCCCTAGGGTTTAACTATGGCTACACCTTC. Its translation: CASSLGFNYGYTF.

CDR3 in amino acids: CASSFGGLGVGYTF. DNA of the CDR3: TGTGCCAGCAGCTTTGGGGGGCTTGGCGTTGGCTACACCTTC. This rearrangement joins TRBV7-9 to TRBJ1-2; D might be TRBD1 (6 bases). The CDR3 loop spans 14 amino acids. Germline V gene sequence: CDR1 SEHNR, CDR2 FQNEAQ (reference sequence). V lost 3 bases to trimming and J lost 7 bases, with 15 bases between them.

This chain joins TRBV19 and TRBJ1-2; weak D call: TRBD1 (6 bases). Germline V lookup: CDR1 LNHDA, CDR2 SQIVND (reference sequence). The length of the CDR3 is 14 residues. With 3 bases removed from V and 1 base from J, the gap between germline ends came to 9 bases. The CDR3 coding sequence is TGTGCCAGTAGTATCACAGGGAATAACTATGGCTACACCTTC. Its protein is CASSITGNNYGYTF.

This clone was seen just once. This chain connects TRBV13 to TRBJ1-1, with TRBD1 as a possible D gene (5 bases). CDR1 and CDR2 (germline): PRHDT, FYEKMQ (reference sequence). This CDR3 has 16 amino acids. V shed 0 bases and J shed 1 base, with 12 bases lying between them. DNA of the CDR3: TGTGCCAGCAGCTTAGGCCCAGGGAGGGGGAACACTGAAGCTTTCTTT. Residues: CASSLGPGRGNTEAFF.

The chain carries TRBV7-2 and TRBJ2-7; D is uncertain. In germline, CDR1 is SGHTA, CDR2 FQGNSA. Trimming cost V 1 base and J 4 bases, with 14 bases left between them. The CDR3 has 15 amino acids. This CDR3 reads CASSLGSTLPYEQYF. For the CDR3, the DNA is TGTGCCAGCAGCTTAGGCTCTACTCTACCTTACGAGCAGTACTTC.

The V and J genes are TRBV5-4 and TRBJ1-6, with D maybe TRBD1 (5 bases). V was trimmed by 0 bases and J by 7 bases, leaving 8 bases between them. Per the germline V gene, CDR1 is SGHNT and CDR2 is YYREEE (reference sequence). The CDR3 runs 14 residues. CDR3 nucleotide sequence: TGTGCCAGCAGCTTGGGTGACAGAAATTCACCCCTCCACTTT. Translating gives CASSLGDRNSPLHF.

This chain connects TRBV10-3 to TRBJ2-7, with 8 bases lining up with TRBD2. Losses at the gene ends were 4 bases for V and 6 bases for J; bases not matched to a gene: 5. The CDR3 extends over 13 amino acids. Germline CDR1 is ENHRY and CDR2 is SYGVKD. CDR3 amino acids: CAISGGRNSEQYF. CDR3 coding DNA: TGTGCCATCAGTGGCGGGAGGAATAGCGAGCAGTACTTC.

This clone was recorded a few times. This rearrangement joins TRBV6-1 to TRBJ1-1; D remains ambiguous. Trimming took off 3 bases at V and 10 bases at J, with 18 bases between the two ends. Germline V gene data show CDR1 as MNHNS and CDR2 as SASEGT. The CDR3 consists of 14 residues. DNA of the CDR3: TGTGCCAGCAGTGATTCTGGGGTGAGAATCGGAGCTTTCTTT. Translated, it gives CASSDSGVRIGAFF.

The chain carries TRBV21-1 and TRBJ1-3. TRBV21-1 is annotated as a pseudogene. The CDR3 length is 16 residues. As DNA, the CDR3 is TGTGCCAGCAGCAAAGAGCCCGGGTTCTCTGGAAACACCATATATTTT. Its protein product is CASSKEPGFSGNTIYF.

The CDR3 DNA is TGTGCCAGCAGTTCCGCCTGGGAGGTCTCCTACAATGAGCAGTTCTTC. Its translation is CASSSAWEVSYNEQFF. This chain links TRBV27 with TRBJ2-1; D may be TRBD2 (6 bases). V lost 4 bases and J lost 0, with 13 bases in between. Germline V gene lookup returns CDR1 MNHEY and CDR2 SMNVEV (reference sequence). The CDR3 sequence is 16 residues long.

V usage is TRBV6-4 and J usage is TRBJ1-1, with no clear D. Germline-derived CDR1 and CDR2 are MRHNA and SNTAGT. The CDR3 is 16 amino acids. With 0 bases removed from V and 1 base from J, the gap between germline ends came to 12 bases. The CDR3 here is CASSDSAGGKNTEAFF. In DNA, the CDR3 is TGTGCCAGCAGTGACTCGGCGGGAGGGAAGAACACTGAAGCTTTCTTT.

The chain joins TRBV27 to TRBJ1-1, with D unclear. The CDR3 is made up of 12 amino acids. In germline, CDR1 is MNHEY, CDR2 SMNVEV (reference sequence). The V end lost 7 bases, the J end lost 2 bases, and 8 bases lay between the germline ends. The CDR3 sequence is CASNGRNTEAFF. CDR3 sequence (DNA): TGTGCCAGCAATGGGAGAAACACTGAAGCTTTCTTT.

The chain links TRBV9 to TRBJ2-7, with unresolved D. The CDR3 is 14 residues long. Looked up from germline, CDR1 is SGDLS and CDR2 is YYNGEE. The V and J ends lost 3 bases and 3 bases respectively, with 13 bases between them. The CDR3 sequence: CASSAQVVGYEQYF. CDR3 DNA: TGTGCCAGCAGCGCCCAGGTCGTCGGCTACGAGCAGTACTTC.

The CDR3 spells CSVGARGSNTIYF. CDR3 DNA: TGCAGCGTTGGTGCTCGGGGCTCAAACACCATATATTTT. J is TRBJ1-3 and V is TRBV29-1; D is possibly TRBD1 (5 bases). CDR3 size: 13 residues. The germline V gene has CDR1 SQVTM and CDR2 ANQGSEA. Trimming took 4 bases from V and 6 from J, leaving 13 bases between them.

This chain links TRBV27 with TRBJ1-2, with 10 bases fitting TRBD1. Germline assignment: CDR1 MNHEY and CDR2 SMNVEV (reference sequence). The CDR3 length is 17 residues. V lost 5 bases and J lost 4; bases outside the gene matches: 13. The CDR3 spells CASSPSKGTGAPYGYTF. The CDR3 region has the DNA TGTGCCAGCAGTCCATCTAAGGGGACAGGGGCCCCCTATGGCTACACCTTC.

CDR3 amino acids: CASSPQNSMNTEAFF. The CDR3 DNA is TGTGCCAGCTCACCACAAAACAGCATGAACACTGAAGCTTTCTTT. This chain uses TRBV18 with TRBJ1-1; D unresolved. V dropped 1 base and J dropped 0 bases, with 9 bases sitting between them. Germline V gene lookup returns CDR1 KGHSH and CDR2 LQKENI. The CDR3 contains 15 residues.